These T cell receptor beta chains were read from a single sample in a study of cytomegalovirus exposure and HLA in healthy donors. Only in-frame clones appear in the TCRdb table, and some are missing; sequencing was by immunoSEQ multiplex PCR. This table has some 130,000 clones, around four fifths appearing once. Specimen: PBMCs. Receptors were obtained from a female donor in good health and CMV-seronegative. The CDR3 runs from the conserved cysteine through the conserved F or W. D genes are given only for firm matches. Only part of the rows carry a size: once, few, many, or a class if the clone is expanded.

d_call	j_call	clone_size	v_call	cdr3_nt	cdr3_aa
TRBD1	TRBJ1-1	.	TRBV6-1	TGTGCCAGCAGAGGACAGGGGTACACTGAAGCTTTCTTT	CASRGQGYTEAFF
.	TRBJ2-5	.	TRBV28	TGTGCCAGCAGTCCCCTACCGGGACATCTGCCCAAGACCCAGTACTTC	CASSPLPGHLPKTQYF
TRBD1	TRBJ1-1	.	TRBV7-9	TGTGCCAGCAGCTCCCAGGGGGACACTGAAGCTTTCTTT	CASSSQGDTEAFF
TRBD1	TRBJ2-2	.	TRBV7-2	TGTGCCAGCTCCGGACAGGCGAACACCGGGGAGCTGTTTTTT	CASSGQANTGELFF
.	TRBJ1-2	.	TRBV29-1	TGCAGCGTTGAAGATCCCCGACAGCTTGACTACACCTTC	CSVEDPRQLDYTF
.	TRBJ1-1	.	TRBV30	TGTGCCTGGAGCGGACAGCTTAACACTGAAGCTTTCTTT	CAWSGQLNTEAFF
.	TRBJ1-2	once	TRBV6-5	TGTGCCAGCAGTCTCGACAGAAACTATGGCTACACCTTC	CASSLDRNYGYTF
TRBD1	TRBJ2-7	few	TRBV30	TGTGCCTGGAGTGTACCGGGATCAACAGGGGTTGGCGAGCAGTACTTC	CAWSVPGSTGVGEQYF
TRBD2	TRBJ2-3	.	TRBV7-3	TGTGCCAGCAGCCCTCTAGCGGGGGGACCCCAGAATACGCAGTATTTT	CASSPLAGGPQNTQYF
.	TRBJ1-3	.	TRBV7-9	TGTGCCAGCAGCTGGCGGGGAGGGAGGTTGCTTGGAAACACCATATATTTT	CASSWRGGRLLGNTIYF
TRBD2	TRBJ2-1	few	TRBV19	TGTGCCAGTAGTATTCTGTCCTCTAGCGGGAGGGCGGATGAGCAGTTCTTC	CASSILSSSGRADEQFF
.	TRBJ2-3	few	TRBV6-4	TGTGCCAGCAGTGACCAGGGGGGAAGCACAGATACGCAGTATTTT	CASSDQGGSTDTQYF
.	TRBJ1-2	.	TRBV4-1	TGCGCCAGCAGCCTCATCAGAGGGAGCTATCGTGGCTACACCTTC	CASSLIRGSYRGYTF
.	TRBJ2-5	.	TRBV6-5	TGTGCCAGCAGTGGCATGTCTGGTGAGACCCAGTACTTC	CASSGMSGETQYF
TRBD1	TRBJ1-2	.	TRBV4-2	TGTGCCAGCAGCCAAGGAGCAGGGGGAGCTAACTATGGCTACACCTTC	CASSQGAGGANYGYTF
.	TRBJ2-7	.	TRBV10-1	TGCGCCAGCAGTGATATCCGGGGCGAGCAGTACTTC	CASSDIRGEQYF
TRBD1	TRBJ1-2	once	TRBV9	TGTGCCAGCAGCCCGACAGGGTCGGACTATGGCTACACCTTC	CASSPTGSDYGYTF
TRBD1	TRBJ1-2	.	TRBV29-1	TGCAGCGTTGGGACAGGGTTTCCGCATAGCTATGGCTACACCTTC	CSVGTGFPHSYGYTF
.	TRBJ2-7	.	TRBV29-1	TGCAGCGTTGACGGGACTTCCCACGAGCAGTACTTC	CSVDGTSHEQYF
TRBD1	TRBJ2-1	.	TRBV14	TGTGCCAGCAGCTCGGACAGGGGGATCAAGTTCTTC	CASSSDRGIKFF
TRBD2	TRBJ2-7	few	TRBV19	TGTGCCAGTAGTATGAGGGAGCGGGGGTACGAGCAGTACTTC	CASSMRERGYEQYF
TRBD2	TRBJ2-1	.	TRBV6-6	TGTGCCAGCAGTCAGCGGGGCAGCTCCTACAATGAGCAGTTCTTC	CASSQRGSSYNEQFF
.	TRBJ2-7	.	TRBV15	TGTGCCACCAGCAGGGCCACCGGGGGGCAGTACTTC	CATSRATGGQYF
.	TRBJ2-2	.	TRBV7-2	TGTGCCAGCAGCTTAAGAGGGGGGGCCGGCACCGGGGAGCTGTTTTTT	CASSLRGGAGTGELFF
.	TRBJ1-2	.	TRBV5-6	TGTGCCAGCAGCTCGGCGGGGGCGTGGGGCTACACCTTC	CASSSAGAWGYTF
TRBD2	TRBJ2-3	.	TRBV27	TGTGCCAGCAGTTTTCCGGGAGGGGGCACAGATACGCAGTATTTT	CASSFPGGGTDTQYF
TRBD1	TRBJ2-7	.	TRBV4-1	TGCGCCAGCAGTTTAGGACAGGGCTACGAGCAGTACTTC	CASSLGQGYEQYF
.	TRBJ2-3	few	TRBV7-9	TGTGCCAGCAGCCCCCGAGCGGGTCTCGTCACAGATACGCAGTATTTT	CASSPRAGLVTDTQYF
.	TRBJ1-5	.	TRBV6-4	TGTGCCAGCCTGTCGATTTACAGGGCTCATAGCAATCAGCCCCAGCATTTT	CASLSIYRAHSNQPQHF
.	TRBJ2-7	.	TRBV27	TGTGCCAGCAGTCTCTCCGTAGTAGGGGCCTACGAGCAGTACTTC	CASSLSVVGAYEQYF
.	TRBJ2-7	.	TRBV2	TGTGCCACGAACGGGGATAGGGGGAGCGAGCAGTACTTC	CATNGDRGSEQYF
TRBD2	TRBJ2-3	once	TRBV30	TGTGCCGGTACTAGCGGGTACACAGATACGCAGTATTTT	CAGTSGYTDTQYF
TRBD2	TRBJ2-1	.	TRBV7-2	TGTGCCAGCAGCCCTCGACTAGCGGGCAACCACAATGAGCAGTTCTTC	CASSPRLAGNHNEQFF
.	TRBJ2-1	.	TRBV28	TGTGCCAGCAGTTTATACCGGGACTTATACAATGAGCAGTTCTTC	CASSLYRDLYNEQFF
.	TRBJ2-1	.	TRBV9	TGTGCCAGCAGCGTGACTCCCAATGAGCAGTTCTTC	CASSVTPNEQFF
TRBD1	TRBJ1-1	.	TRBV7-2	TGTGCCAGCAGCTTCACACAGGGGGCAACTGAAGCTTTCTTT	CASSFTQGATEAFF
.	TRBJ2-7	.	TRBV7-8	TGTGCCAGCAGCTTAGTATCCCCCGGGGATTACGAGCAGTACTTC	CASSLVSPGDYEQYF
.	TRBJ2-3	.	TRBV5-5	TGTGCCAGCAGGCTACTAGATACGCAGTATTTT	CASRLLDTQYF
.	TRBJ2-1	.	TRBV7-9	TGTGCCAGCAGCTCCACAGGGAAACAGTTCTTC	CASSSTGKQFF
.	TRBJ2-1	.	TRBV30	TGTGCCTGGAGTCACCGGGACAACAATGAGCAGTTCTTC	CAWSHRDNNEQFF
TRBD1	TRBJ2-7	.	TRBV29-1	TGCAGCGTTACCGGGACAGGGAATTTCGAGCAGTACTTC	CSVTGTGNFEQYF
TRBD2	TRBJ2-7	.	TRBV9	TGTGCCAGCAGCGTAGAAGGTAGCGGGCACTACGAGCAGTACTTC	CASSVEGSGHYEQYF
.	TRBJ1-1	.	TRBV9	TGTGCCAGCAGCGTAGGGGAGCGTGGAACTGAAGCTTTCTTT	CASSVGERGTEAFF
.	TRBJ2-3	.	TRBV28	TGTGCCAGCAGTTTAGCAGTAGAGACAACAGATACGCAGTATTTT	CASSLAVETTDTQYF
.	TRBJ1-4	.	TRBV30	TGTGCCCTTTCGGGCGGGACCTCGGGAGAGGAACTGTTTTTT	CALSGGTSGEELFF